This T cell receptor (beta chain) originates from a study of CD8 T cells in ankylosing spondylitis. In making TCR beta libraries, quantitative 5'-RACE with molecular barcodes was used. TCRdb passed the 5' RACE reads through MiXCR, listing each CDR3 protein once. The profile covers about 700,000 distinct CDR3 sequences, with 15% to 20% appearing a single time and over 15% taken by the ten largest. Findings and caveats of the study: Disease-linked clones had a CD8+ phenotype and relatively low frequency in peripheral blood. Significant enrichment of disease-linked clones was reported in matched ankylosing spondylitis synovial fluid. Some motif variants were previously reported in reactive arthritis synovial fluid and blood. What seemed typical of ankylosing spondylitis blood was a TCR beta motif built from 8 or 9 highly homologous variants.

The length of the CDR3 is 16 residues. V shed 3 bases, J shed 0 bases, and the junction held 7 bases outside the gene matches. From germline, CDR1 is SGHRS and CDR2 YFSETQ. Remarks on this clonotype: Antigen unknown.

This receptor was obtained from a male donor with ankylosing spondylitis. Sequencing was carried out using blood, either unsorted or a sorted T cell fraction (not recorded which). The rearrangement links TRBV5-1 to TRBJ2-7, with 9 bases identical to TRBD1. For the CDR3, the DNA is TGCGCCAGCAGCTACAACGGACAGGGGTACTCCTACGAGCAGTACTTC. Its translation is CASSYNGQGYSYEQYF.